This T cell receptor (beta chain) was documented in a study of technical replicates of blood from several donors. The protocol was immunoSEQ multiplex PCR, while the TCRdb copy is restricted to in-frame clones and leaves out a portion. The table includes under 95,000 clones, roughly 90% detected once. The source is a human donor in good health. Sequencing was performed on T cells isolated from PBMCs.

The CDR3 DNA reads TGCAGCGTCCCAGAGGCCAATGAGCAGTTCTTC. This gives the protein CSVPEANEQFF. This chain connects TRBV29-1 to TRBJ2-1; D uncertain. Germline lookup yields CDR1 SQVTM and CDR2 ANQGSEA. This CDR3 has 11 residues. V was cut by 6 bases and J by 6 bases, with 9 bases left in between.